The clone carrying this TCR beta chain showed up just a few times. No antigen is known for it. This specimen belongs to a study of OX40 agonist ivuxolimab in advanced cancers. This CDR3 is built from 15 residues. The V and J ends lost 0 bases and 5 bases respectively, with 10 bases between them. Germline CDR1 KGHSH, CDR2 LQKENI. Findings and caveats of the study: Expanded clones were, on average, more numerous among CD8+ T cells than CD4+.

Repertoires were generated with immunoSEQ multiplex PCR, while TCRdb's copy carries only in-frame clones and drops some. The sample lists about 91,000 clones; 80% to 90% were seen once. V is TRBV18 and J is TRBJ2-2; possibly TRBD1 or TRBD2 for D (5 bases each). The sequence was obtained from an adult with an advanced solid tumor such as melanoma, head and neck, liver or kidney cancer. This specimen was CD4+ or CD8+ T cells sorted from blood, taken in a trial of the OX40 agonist ivuxolimab. The CDR3 reads CASSPPGDWTGELFF. The CDR3 region has the DNA TGTGCCAGCTCACCACCGGGGGATTGGACCGGGGAGCTGTTTTTT.